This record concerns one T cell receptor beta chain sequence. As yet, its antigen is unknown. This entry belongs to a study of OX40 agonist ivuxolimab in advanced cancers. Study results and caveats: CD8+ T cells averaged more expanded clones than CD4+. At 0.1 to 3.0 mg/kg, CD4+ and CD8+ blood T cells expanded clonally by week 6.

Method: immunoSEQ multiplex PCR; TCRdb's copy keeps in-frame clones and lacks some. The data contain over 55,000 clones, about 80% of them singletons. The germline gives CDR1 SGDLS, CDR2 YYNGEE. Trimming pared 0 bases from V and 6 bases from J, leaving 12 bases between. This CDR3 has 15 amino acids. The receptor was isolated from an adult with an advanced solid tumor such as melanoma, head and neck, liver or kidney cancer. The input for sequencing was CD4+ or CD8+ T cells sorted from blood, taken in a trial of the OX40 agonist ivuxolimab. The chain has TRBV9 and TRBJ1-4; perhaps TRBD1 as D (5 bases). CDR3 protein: CASSVGAGRDEKLFF. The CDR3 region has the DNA TGTGCCAGCAGCGTAGGGGCGGGGCGGGATGAAAAACTGTTTTTT.